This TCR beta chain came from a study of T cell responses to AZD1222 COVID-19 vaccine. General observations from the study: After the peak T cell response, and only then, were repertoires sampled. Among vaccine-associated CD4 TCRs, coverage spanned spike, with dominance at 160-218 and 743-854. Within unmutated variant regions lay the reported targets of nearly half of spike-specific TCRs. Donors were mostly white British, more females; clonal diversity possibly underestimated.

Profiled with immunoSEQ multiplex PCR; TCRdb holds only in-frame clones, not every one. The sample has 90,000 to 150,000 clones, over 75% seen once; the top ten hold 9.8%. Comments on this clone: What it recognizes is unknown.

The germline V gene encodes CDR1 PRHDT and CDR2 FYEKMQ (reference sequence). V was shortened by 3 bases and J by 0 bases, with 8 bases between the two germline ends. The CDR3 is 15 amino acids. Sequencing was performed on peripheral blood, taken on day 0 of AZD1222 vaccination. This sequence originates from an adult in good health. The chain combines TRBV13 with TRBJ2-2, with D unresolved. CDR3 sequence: CASSFTGSNTGELFF. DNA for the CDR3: TGTGCCAGCAGCTTTACTGGTTCGAACACCGGGGAGCTGTTTTTT.